What follows is one T cell receptor beta chain and its context. Its antigen is not identified. Method: immunoSEQ multiplex PCR; TCRdb's copy keeps in-frame clones and lacks some. Of tens of thousands of clones detected, around 85% appear once; the ten largest clones hold over 0.95%. This entry comes from a study of T cells in localized non-small cell lung cancer. General observations from the study: Uninvolved adjacent lung showed the highest T cell clonality, exceeding tumor.

The length of the CDR3 is 14 residues. The germline gives CDR1 MRHNA, CDR2 SNTAGT. The V segment lost 4 bases and the J segment 4 bases; nucleotides outside the gene matches: 5. The chain carries TRBV6-4 and TRBJ2-3; 7 positions match TRBD2. The source was peripheral blood, collected before any cancer treatment. The receptor was isolated from a woman aged 40-70 years with stage I lung adenocarcinoma. CDR3 sequence: CASSVEGGADTQYF. The CDR3 DNA follows: TGTGCCAGCAGTGTAGAGGGAGGGGCAGATACGCAGTATTTT.